Described below is a single T cell receptor (beta chain) sequence and its context. The data were taken from a study of CD8+ T cells in alopecia areata. Across the whole study: The share of scalp area affected provided the severity score for treated patients.

Sequencing relied on a cDNA template that was reverse transcribed from extracted RNA. The table came from immunoSEQ multiplex PCR; TCRdb's copy has only in-frame clones and leaves some out. The data hold about 270,000 clones, with approximately 60% observed a single time. CDR1 is SNHLY and CDR2 is FYNNEI in the germline V gene. This CDR3 spans 13 amino acids. V lost 3 bases and J lost 7; bases outside the gene matches: 5. The sample's treatment: oral pan-JAK inhibitor, 5-10 mg twice daily. The chain links TRBV2 to TRBJ1-2, with TRBD1 identical over 7 bases. This specimen was CD4+ T cells sorted from blood, taken around week 54, from a patient treated with tofacitinib. The sequence came from a human donor with alopecia areata. CDR3 sequence: CASSDHRGSGYTF. CDR3 bases: TGTGCCAGCAGTGACCACAGGGGTAGTGGCTACACCTTC.